The 10 T cell receptor beta chains in this list originate from one sample, sequenced in a study of T cell changes during pregnancy in multiple sclerosis. Clones were read by immunoSEQ multiplex PCR, and TCRdb kept only the in-frame ones, dropping some. The sample has 30,000 or so clones; 70% to 90% are singletons. Source: CD8+ T cells from peripheral blood mononuclear cells, taken in the third trimester of pregnancy. The receptors shown here come from a female donor with multiple sclerosis, enrolled in a pregnancy study.

CDR3 in amino acids: CASSLRTGINEQFF. DNA of the CDR3: TGTGCCAGCAGCTTAAGGACAGGTATCAATGAGCAGTTCTTC. The chain has TRBV7-6 and TRBJ2-1, with TRBD1 matching over 7 bases. The V gene end was trimmed by 2 bases and the J gene end by 6 bases; junction bases not matched to a gene: 4. Germline CDR1 is SGHVS and CDR2 is FNYEAQ. The CDR3 consists of 14 residues.

This clone was seen only once. The genes are TRBV4-1 and TRBJ1-6, with 11 bases aligning to TRBD1. The length of the CDR3 is 16 residues. Germline V lookup: CDR1 MGHRA, CDR2 YSYEKL. The trim removed 0 bases at V and 12 bases at J, leaving 7 bases unmatched. CDR3 nucleotide sequence: TGCGCCAGCAGCCAAGACCCCGGGACAGGGGGAGAACCCCTCCACTTT. It translates to CASSQDPGTGGEPLHF.

CDR3: CASSLGRGRSDGYTF. For the CDR3, the DNA is TGTGCCAGCAGCCTGGGCAGGGGGCGAAGTGATGGCTACACCTTC. V is TRBV4-2 and J is TRBJ1-2; TRBD1 matches at 8 bases. CDR3 length: 15 amino acids. J was trimmed by 6 bases and V by 4 bases; bases with no gene match: 10. Germline CDR1 and CDR2: LGHNA and YNFKEQ.

This clone was counted a single time. The genes are TRBV7-8 and TRBJ2-1, with 8 nucleotides matching TRBD2. Trimming cost V 5 bases and J 3 bases; bases outside gene matches: 12. The CDR3 extends over 17 amino acids. CDR1 SGHVS and CDR2 FQNEAQ come from the germline V gene. The CDR3: CASSDQRVAGRYNEQFF. DNA for the CDR3: TGTGCCAGCAGCGACCAACGGGTAGCGGGACGCTACAATGAGCAGTTCTTC. The full variable domain, rest sourced from reference TRBV7-8 and TRBJ2-1, is GAGVSQSPRYKVAKRGQDVALRCDPISGHVSLFWYQQALGQGPEFLTYFQNEAQLDKSGLPSDRFFAERPEGSVSTLKIQRTQQEDSAVYLCASSDQRVAGRYNEQFFGPGTRLTVL.

The V call is TRBV6-6, the J call TRBJ1-2; 9 bases map to TRBD1. The CDR3 has 15 amino acids. Germline V gene lookup returns CDR1 MNHNY and CDR2 SVGAGI (reference sequence). The junction had 7 bases not matched to a gene; V was cut back by 5 bases and J by 3 bases. The DNA of the CDR3 is TGTGCCAGCAGTAACCGGGACAGGGTAGACTATGGCTACACCTTC. It is translated as CASSNRDRVDYGYTF.

The rearrangement joins TRBV7-8 to TRBJ2-5; weak D call: TRBD2 (7 bases). This CDR3 contains 14 residues. The V and J ends lost 5 bases and 1 base respectively, with 11 bases between them. Germline V lookup: CDR1 SGHVS, CDR2 FQNEAQ. The CDR3 is CASSGGGFQETQYF. In nucleotides, the CDR3 is TGTGCCAGCAGCGGGGGGGGCTTCCAAGAGACCCAGTACTTC.

The chain combines TRBV9 with TRBJ1-4, with no clear D. This CDR3 comprises 15 residues. Germline CDR1 and CDR2: SGDLS and YYNGEE. Deletions cut 1 base from V and 2 bases from J, with 9 bases between. The CDR3 bases are TGTGCCAGCAGCGTAACTGGGAGGACTAATGAAAAACTGTTTTTT. This encodes CASSVTGRTNEKLFF. Complete variable domain (other parts from reference TRBV9 and TRBJ1-4): DSGVTQTPKHLITATGQRVTLRCSPRSGDLSVYWYQQSLDQGLQFLIQYYNGEERAKGNILERFSAQQFPDLHSELNLSSLELGDSALYFCASSVTGRTNEKLFFGSGTQLSVL.

The rearrangement links TRBV27 to TRBJ2-7; 7 bases fit TRBD1. The CDR3 loop spans 12 amino acids. CDR1 is MNHEY, CDR2 SMNVEV, per germline (reference sequence). V shed 8 bases and J 2 bases; nucleotides not matched to a gene: 3. As DNA, the CDR3 is TGTGCCAGCGCCGGGACAGCCTACGAGCAGTACTTC. It specifies CASAGTAYEQYF.

In its sample, this clone is medium-sized. The chain joins TRBV7-9 to TRBJ2-3, with 7 bases identical to TRBD2. Germline values: CDR1 SEHNR, CDR2 FQNEAQ (reference sequence). This CDR3 is built from 14 residues. V lost 5 bases, J lost 1 base, and 3 bases stayed unmatched. CDR3 protein: CASSRGLGTDTQYF. The CDR3 region has the DNA TGTGCCAGCAGCCGAGGACTAGGCACAGATACGCAGTATTTT.

The chain carries TRBV28 and TRBJ2-1, with TRBD1 matching 9 bases. Germline CDR1 is MDHEN and CDR2 is SYDVKM. The V and J ends lost 2 bases and 9 bases, in that order; junction bases with no gene match: 8. There are 15 residues in the CDR3. The CDR3 region has the DNA TGTGCCAGCAGTTTAGTAGGGACAGGGATGGGTGAGCAGTTCTTC. Amino acid sequence: CASSLVGTGMGEQFF.